Below, 26 T cell receptor beta chains from the same sample are listed, as sequenced in a study of cytomegalovirus exposure and HLA in healthy donors (TCRdb year 2017). Receptor amplification or capture employed the immunoSEQ multiplex PCR assay. For the multiplex PCR, a mixture combining 60 forward primers for TCR Vbeta segments and 13 reverse primers for TCR Jbeta segments was used. The table was pulled from immuneACCESS by TCRdb, which kept in-frame rearrangements only. Such tables lose some clones; where checked, under half of the loss comes from unresolved V genes, and the rest has no known cause. In this sample the table shows approximately 170,000 clones, 76% of which occur a single time. The ten biggest clones cover less than 0.9% of the sample. Material for sequencing was PBMCs. The receptors were sampled from a female donor in good health and CMV-seronegative.

The chain has TRBV5-4 and TRBJ2-6; 10 bases fit TRBD1. The CDR3 totals 16 residues. CDR1 is SGHNT and CDR2 is YYREEE in the germline V gene (reference sequence). J lost 2 bases, V lost 4 bases, and 3 bases had no gene match. The CDR3 reads CASSPGTGAGANVLTF. CDR3 sequence (DNA): TGTGCCAGCAGCCCCGGGACAGGGGCTGGGGCCAACGTCCTGACTTTC.

CDR3 loop: CASHLGGAVYNEQFF. As DNA, the CDR3 is TGTGCAAGTCACTTGGGGGGGGCGGTCTACAATGAGCAGTTCTTC. The chain links TRBV12-2 to TRBJ2-1; TRBD2 was called by the table and not checked on the DNA. TRBV12-2 is marked as a pseudogene. The CDR3 contains 15 residues.

A single count supports this clone. The V gene is TRBV5-1, the J gene TRBJ1-5; D gene unclear. The length of the CDR3 is 15 residues. The germline CDR1 and CDR2 sequences are SGHRS and YFSETQ. V was clipped by 0 bases and J by 0 bases, with 7 bases between them. The CDR3 DNA reads as TGCGCCAGCAGCTTGGACGGTCATAGCAATCAGCCCCAGCATTTT. It specifies CASSLDGHSNQPQHF.

This clone appeared once. The J gene is TRBJ2-3, the V gene TRBV11-2; D gene ambiguous. The CDR3 totals 15 residues. CDR1 SGHAT and CDR2 FQNNGV come from the germline V gene. V lost 5 bases, J lost 1 base, and 13 bases lay in between. The CDR3 nucleotides read TGTGCCAGCAGCGCCTACGGCGCGGGCACAGATACGCAGTATTTT. This encodes CASSAYGAGTDTQYF.

The chain employs TRBV5-1 and TRBJ1-2; 7 positions agree with TRBD1. The junction had 4 bases not matched to a gene; V was cut back by 0 bases and J by 8 bases. The CDR3 loop spans 13 amino acids. From germline, CDR1 is SGHRS and CDR2 YFSETQ. CDR3 region: CASSLGQGGGYTF. DNA of the CDR3: TGCGCCAGCAGCTTGGGACAGGGAGGAGGCTACACCTTC.

The V call is TRBV7-6, the J call TRBJ2-7; 7 nucleotides align to TRBD1. Germline V gene data show CDR1 as SGHVS and CDR2 as FNYEAQ. V was clipped by 1 base and J by 2 bases; unmatched bases: 5. The CDR3 loop spans 15 amino acids. The CDR3: CASSLGRQGPYEQYF. The DNA of the CDR3 is TGTGCCAGCAGCTTAGGGAGACAGGGCCCCTACGAGCAGTACTTC.

The rearrangement joins TRBV28 to TRBJ2-7; D is possibly TRBD1 (7 bases). This CDR3 region has 15 residues. V shed 8 bases and J shed 3 bases, with 20 bases lying between them. Germline V lookup: CDR1 MDHEN, CDR2 SYDVKM. The CDR3, as DNA: TGTGCCAGCCCACCAGCGGGCAGGGGGATCTACGAGCAGTACTTC. It encodes CASPPAGRGIYEQYF.

This clone was detected a few times. CDR3 residues: CASSHSGERVNSGNTIYF. The CDR3 coding sequence is TGTGCCAGCAGCCACTCAGGGGAGAGGGTTAACTCTGGAAACACCATATATTTT. This chain connects TRBV5-5 to TRBJ1-3; tentative D call: TRBD1 (6 bases). The germline V gene encodes CDR1 SGHKS and CDR2 YYEKEE (reference sequence). Trimming pared 4 bases from V and 0 bases from J, leaving 20 bases between. The CDR3 runs 18 residues.

The sample holds one count of this clone. CDR3 in DNA: TGTGCCAGCAGCTATGCCGGGACACCGTATGGCTACACCTTC. It is translated as CASSYAGTPYGYTF. The J gene is TRBJ1-2, the V gene TRBV7-2; D perhaps matches TRBD1 (6 bases). Deletions cut 4 bases from V and 5 bases from J, with 14 bases between. There are 14 residues in the CDR3. Germline CDR1 SGHTA, CDR2 FQGNSA.

V and J are TRBV5-1 and TRBJ1-1, with TRBD1 identical over 8 bases. The CDR3 consists of 16 residues. In germline, CDR1 is SGHRS, CDR2 YFSETQ. V shed 0 bases and J 1 base; nucleotides not matched to a gene: 5. In DNA form, the CDR3 reads TGCGCCAGCAGCTTGGTACAGGGGGTAAGGAACACTGAAGCTTTCTTT. Its protein product is CASSLVQGVRNTEAFF.

V gene TRBV7-2 combines with J gene TRBJ2-2; TRBD1 matches 8 bases. The junction had 4 bases not matched to a gene; V was cut back by 5 bases and J by 2 bases. Germline loops: CDR1 SGHTA, CDR2 FQGNSA. This CDR3 comprises 15 residues. As DNA, the CDR3 is TGTGCCAGCAGCCCGGACAGGGTAAACACCGGGGAGCTGTTTTTT. This codes for CASSPDRVNTGELFF.

The V gene is TRBV6-5, the J gene TRBJ2-7, with TRBD1 matching 8 bases. The CDR3 totals 12 residues. The germline V gene encodes CDR1 MNHEY and CDR2 SVGAGI. V shed 5 bases and J 5 bases; nucleotides not matched to a gene: 2. The CDR3: CASSQGAHEQYF. The CDR3 nucleotides are TGTGCCAGCAGTCAGGGGGCCCACGAGCAGTACTTC.

The gene calls are TRBV6-1 and TRBJ1-1; 7 nucleotides align to TRBD1. Germline assignment: CDR1 MNHNS and CDR2 SASEGT. CDR3 length: 14 residues. The J segment lost 7 bases and the V segment lost 4 bases, leaving 9 bases of the junction unmatched. The CDR3 DNA sequence: TGTGCCAGCAGTGGCGACAGGGTAAGGGGTGAAGCTTTCTTT. It codes for CASSGDRVRGEAFF.

This chain joins TRBV4-1 and TRBJ2-7; 8 positions agree with TRBD1. V gave up 6 bases and J gave up 3 bases; unmatched junction bases: 4. CDR1 and CDR2 (germline): MGHRA, YSYEKL. The CDR3 is 13 residues long. The CDR3 nucleotides are TGCGCCAGCAGGCCCACAGGGGGCTACGAGCAGTACTTC. Translating it yields CASRPTGGYEQYF.

Notes on this clone: An end of the junction differs from the germline gene, which may be a read error. The chain carries TRBV7-7 and TRBJ2-5; 9 bases map to TRBD2. The V gene's germline CDR1 is SSHAT and CDR2 FNYEAQ (reference sequence). The length of the CDR3 is 16 residues. The CDR3 nucleotides are TGTGCTAGCAGCTTGAGTCTTAGCGGGGGTTGGGAGACCCAGTACTTC. It encodes CASSLSLSGGWETQYF.

This sequence joins TRBV6-1 and TRBJ1-1; a possible D gene is TRBD1 (5 bases). Trimming removed 4 bases at V and 2 bases at J, with 14 bases between. Per germline, CDR1 MNHNS and CDR2 SASEGT. CDR3 length: 15 amino acids. The CDR3 here is CASSVHGGENTEAFF. The CDR3 DNA follows: TGTGCCAGCAGTGTTCACGGGGGAGAAAACACTGAAGCTTTCTTT.

With respect to this clone: An end of the junction differs from the germline gene, which may be a read error. V and J are TRBV9 and TRBJ2-6, with D possibly being TRBD2 (7 bases). The length of the CDR3 is 16 residues. In germline, CDR1 is SGDLS, CDR2 YYNGEE. The CDR3 reads CASSVGGGSGANGLTF. The CDR3 bases are TGTGCCAGCAGCGTAGGGGGGGGCTCTGGGGCCAACGGCCTGACTTTC. The entire variable domain, with the rest obtained from reference TRBV9 and TRBJ2-6, is as follows: DSGVTQTPKHLITATGQRVTLRCSPRSGDLSVYWYQQSLDQGLQFLIQYYNGEERAKGNILERFSAQQFPDLHSELNLSSLELGDSALYFCASSVGGGSGANGLTFGAGSRLTVL.

The V gene is TRBV18, the J gene TRBJ2-6; the match to TRBD1 covers 8 bases. This CDR3 has 12 residues. Germline values: CDR1 KGHSH, CDR2 LQKENI. V shed 6 bases, J shed 15 bases, and the junction held 7 bases outside the gene matches. CDR3 amino acids: CASSPGGDGLTF. Here the CDR3 DNA reads TGTGCCAGCTCCCCAGGGGGCGACGGCCTGACTTTC.

The chain has TRBV5-4 and TRBJ2-7; 14 bases are a match to TRBD2. Germline CDR1 reads SGHNT; CDR2 reads YYREEE (reference sequence). There are 16 residues in the CDR3. V trimming: 1 base; J trimming: 4 bases; junction bases outside the gene matches: 4. The CDR3 bases are TGTGCCAGCAGCTTGCTGGGACTAGCGGGAGCATACGAGCAGTACTTC. Protein product: CASSLLGLAGAYEQYF.

The genes are TRBV27 and TRBJ2-7; 9 bases agree with TRBD2. V lost 2 bases and J lost 2; bases outside the gene matches: 4. Per the germline V gene, CDR1 is MNHEY and CDR2 is SMNVEV (reference sequence). The CDR3 length is 15 residues. Here the CDR3 reads CASSLTAGGPYEQYF. CDR3 sequence (DNA): TGTGCCAGCAGTTTAACAGCGGGAGGCCCCTACGAGCAGTACTTC.

This chain connects TRBV7-2 to TRBJ2-3, with 8 bases that match TRBD2. The CDR3 consists of 15 residues. After removal of 2 bases from V and 7 bases from J, the junction contained 8 bases not matched to a gene. Per the germline V gene, CDR1 is SGHTA and CDR2 is FQGNSA. For the CDR3, the DNA is TGTGCCAGCAGCTTACCCAGCGGGAGTAGGAATACGCAGTATTTT. Amino acid sequence: CASSLPSGSRNTQYF.

The V call is TRBV2, the J call TRBJ2-5; unclear D gene. The CDR3 loop spans 14 amino acids. Germline V gene data show CDR1 as SNHLY and CDR2 as FYNNEI. Deletions cut 10 bases from V and 4 bases from J, with 19 bases between. This chain's CDR3 is CAIAPPAKRETQYF. CDR3 DNA sequence: TGTGCCATAGCTCCCCCGGCGAAAAGAGAGACCCAGTACTTC.

This chain connects TRBV4-3 to TRBJ2-5; a weak D match, TRBD1 (6 bases). This CDR3 is built from 15 residues. The germline gives CDR1 LGHNA, CDR2 YSLEER. V was trimmed by 0 bases and J by 5 bases, leaving 13 bases between them. The CDR3 sequence is CASSQDKGVVETQYF. The CDR3 coding sequence is TGCGCCAGCAGCCAAGACAAGGGGGTGGTTGAGACCCAGTACTTC.

The chain recombines TRBV7-9 with TRBJ2-7; 9 bases match TRBD2. Germline lookup yields CDR1 SEHNR and CDR2 FQNEAQ (reference sequence). V dropped 5 bases and J dropped 9; count of bases not matched to a gene: 11. This CDR3 has 14 residues. The CDR3 region is CASSPGSGRSGQYF. The CDR3 DNA follows: TGTGCCAGCAGCCCGGGTAGCGGGAGAAGTGGGCAGTACTTC.

The genes are TRBV4-2 and TRBJ1-2; D might be TRBD1 (5 bases). The V end was cut by 1 base, the J end by 8 bases, with 8 bases between. The germline V gene encodes CDR1 LGHNA and CDR2 YNFKEQ. The CDR3 spans 12 residues. The DNA of the CDR3 is TGTGCCAGCAGCCAAGTGTCAGGGGGCTACACCTTC. Amino acids: CASSQVSGGYTF.

The CDR3 loop is CASSLGVVQGASEAFF. The DNA for the CDR3 is TGTGCCAGCAGCTTAGGAGTGGTCCAGGGGGCTAGTGAAGCTTTCTTT. The genes are TRBV11-2 and TRBJ1-1, with TRBD1 matching over 8 bases. Germline CDR1 and CDR2: SGHAT and FQNNGV. The CDR3 contains 16 residues. The trim removed 1 base at V and 7 bases at J, leaving 11 bases unmatched.